This is a list of T cell receptor beta chains from one sample in a study of T cell responses to AZD1222 COVID-19 vaccine. Sequenced by immunoSEQ multiplex PCR; TCRdb stores in-frame clones only, minus some. The sample has 200,000 to 250,000 clones, 85% to 95% seen once. The sequencing here drew on peripheral blood, taken on day 0 of MenACWY control vaccination. These receptor sequences come from an adult in good health. CDR3s include the opening cysteine and the closing phenylalanine or tryptophan. The order of the fields is V gene, D gene, J gene, clone size, CDR3 DNA, CDR3 protein. A D gene is named only where the DNA matches it firmly. Expanded clones are given a class, and other clones once, few, many or no size at all.

TRBV7-2	-	TRBJ2-7	-	TGTGCCAGCAGCTTAGGGGTCGACGAGCAGTACTTC	CASSLGVDEQYF
TRBV5-4	-	TRBJ2-1	-	TGTGCCAGCAGCCTCCCGGGGCCCTCGGATGAGCAGTTCTTC	CASSLPGPSDEQFF
TRBV7-9	TRBD1	TRBJ1-6	-	TGTGCAAGCAGGGGGCTGTTGAATTCACCCCTCCACTTT	CASRGLLNSPLHF
TRBV10-3	-	TRBJ1-1	-	TGTGCCATCAGTGAGGGGCAGGGCTCAAAAACGGGCGAAGCTTTCTTT	CAISEGQGSKTGEAFF
TRBV6-1	-	TRBJ2-1	-	TGTGCCAGCAGCGAAGTTCTAGCAGGGACCTACGACAATGAGCAGTTCTTC	CASSEVLAGTYDNEQFF
TRBV15	-	TRBJ1-2	-	TGTGCCACCAGCAGAGACTACTCCCCGGCAGGGGACTATGGCTACACCTTC	CATSRDYSPAGDYGYTF
TRBV30	-	TRBJ1-6	-	TGTGCCTGGGGCCCGGGAGTAAATTCATATTCACCCCTCCACTTT	CAWGPGVNSYSPLHF
TRBV12-2	-	TRBJ2-3	-	TGTGCAAGTCCACTTAGTCTAGCGGGGGGGCCAGATACGCAGTATTTT	CASPLSLAGGPDTQYF
TRBV7-8	-	TRBJ1-2	-	TGTGCCAGCAGCCGGAAACGGGGGGGTCCAGATCTTAACTATGGCTACACCTTC	CASSRKRGGPDLNYGYTF
TRBV28	TRBD1	TRBJ2-2	few	TGTGCCAGCAGTTGGGACAGGGTGGGCACCGGGGAGCTGTTTTTT	CASSWDRVGTGELFF
TRBV7-2	-	TRBJ2-5	few	TGTGCCAGCAGTCTAGGGGGGGGAGAGACCCAGTACTTC	CASSLGGGETQYF
TRBV27	TRBD1	TRBJ1-2	-	TGTGCCAGCAGTTTAACGCGACAGGGGCTTGGCTACACCTTC	CASSLTRQGLGYTF
TRBV9	TRBD1	TRBJ2-3	once	TGTGCCAGCAGCCCCTTCCTCGACAGGGAGCTCGCTACGCAGTATTTT	CASSPFLDRELATQYF
TRBV5-4	TRBD1	TRBJ1-6	-	TGTGCCAGCAGTTCCGGAGGGGGCCTAAGCTCCTATAATTCACCCCTCCACTTT	CASSSGGGLSSYNSPLHF
TRBV4-1	-	TRBJ1-6	-	TGCGCCAGCAGCCCCAGCGAGTTGAATTCACCCCTCCACTTT	CASSPSELNSPLHF
TRBV28	-	TRBJ1-1	-	TGTGCCAGCAGACGACAGGTTATGAACACTGAAGCTTTCTTT	CASRRQVMNTEAFF
TRBV21-1	-	TRBJ1-1	-	TGTGCCAGCAGCAAAGAGGAGGAGACTGTAGCTTTCTTT	CASSKEEETVAFF
TRBV5-1	-	TRBJ1-4	few	TGCGCCAGCAGCTTGCTAACAACTAATGAAAAACTGTTTTTT	CASSLLTTNEKLFF
TRBV7-9	TRBD2	TRBJ2-4	-	TGTGCCAGCAGCTTAGGAGGGACTAGGAACATTCAGTACTTC	CASSLGGTRNIQYF
TRBV5-1	-	TRBJ1-2	-	TGCGCCAGCAGCTCCGGGACGGGCAACTATGGCTACACCTTC	CASSSGTGNYGYTF
TRBV11-2	-	TRBJ1-1	once	TGTGCCAGCAGCATAAACCCGAGGGGGGCTTTCTTT	CASSINPRGAFF
TRBV7-2	-	TRBJ2-5	-	TGTGCCAGCAGCTTAGTGAAAGGGCAAGAGACCCAGTACTTC	CASSLVKGQETQYF